This entry is about one TCR beta chain. Its antigen is unknown. Per-nucleotide qualities are absent, and no much larger clonotype sits a single base away. This sample was included in a study of neoadjuvant anti-PD-1 for oral cavity cancer (dated by TCRdb to the early 2020s). For the wider study: Before undergoing curative-intent surgical resection, most patients got three to four biweekly nivolumab doses at 3 mg/kg. For patients who did not progress, a fourth nivolumab dose was given around day 43, followed by definitive surgical resection on days 50-56. Responders were defined as patients with complete response, partial response or stable disease by RECIST 1.1; non-responders were defined as patients with progression. The parent correlative cohort had roughly 12 patients and a response rate of about 31%.

The time point tag for this specimen amounts to: before neoadjuvant nivolumab. The patients had newly diagnosed stage II-IVA oral cavity squamous cell carcinoma and had not received any prior systemic or radiation treatment. Everyone in the cohort had locally advanced, HPV-negative oral cavity squamous cell carcinoma. Peripheral blood mononuclear cells were analyzed directly, without maintenance or expansion in culture. Samples were obtained from a longitudinal correlative study of a single-arm phase II trial of neoadjuvant nivolumab in oral cavity squamous cell carcinoma. Genomic DNA-based TCRbeta sequencing was performed on subject-matched pre- and post-treatment PBMCs and tumors from three responders and three non-responders. Peripheral blood mononuclear cells were collected once before nivolumab treatment and again after treatment, at the time of surgery. Genomic DNA was isolated from PBMCs using the Maxwell RSC DNA from Cells kit.

Findings and caveats that apply to the study as a whole: A higher pretreatment blood Treg/Th17 ratio correlated with both higher pretreatment blood TCRbeta clonality and lower post-treatment tumor TCRbeta clonality. After neoadjuvant nivolumab, significantly higher T cell clonality (Gini index) was found within PBMCs in non-responders than in responders. Only a few patients per response group were included in the TCR analyses, and the authors called for validation in larger cohorts.

PBMC libraries used mostly around 500 ng of input genomic DNA for deep sequencing, with six replicates per sample. The immunoSEQ hsTCRbeta kit was used to prepare TCRbeta libraries, following the manufacturer's instructions. An Illumina NovaSeq 6000 S4 flow cell was used to sequence the final libraries, which had first been combined to 3 nM. The authors' analysis ran thus. Raw data preprocessing and quality control were performed with the immunoSEQ Analyzer. The analysis was limited to productive rearrangements, and each clonotype was defined by a unique CDR3 amino acid sequence. Repertoire clonality was estimated as the Gini-Simpson index, which was calculated using the R package tcR. Student's t test was used to compare Gini indices, and Pearson correlation was used to assess associations with tumor size change. Entries here come from immuneACCESS through TCRdb and include only in-frame sequences with V and J called. Some clones fail to appear in such tables; in the studies checked, an unresolved V gene covers under half of the shortfall, and the cause of the remainder is unknown. V, J and clone size are those of that table, while D and trimming were read from the DNA. For this sample the table gives 55,000 to 75,000 clones, of which 65% to 85% were detected only once. Around 2.6% of the sample is held by the ten biggest clonotypes.

This sequence was found in a person aged 40-85 years with oral cavity squamous cell carcinoma. This specimen consisted of PBMCs, obtained before nivolumab (anti-PD-1) treatment.

The nucleotides are TGTGCCAGCAGGCTCGGACAGGGGGCCGGTGGCTACACCTTC. It is translated as CASRLGQGAGGYTF. This receptor chain uses TRBV2 and TRBJ1-2; the junction holds 11 bases that match TRBD1. Spanning cysteine to phenylalanine, the CDR3 consists of 14 amino acids. Only the CDR3 region is kept as DNA, spanning 42 bases read in frame from base 1. CDR1 and CDR2 (SNHLY, FYNNEI) derive from the germline V gene. V lost 6 bases and J lost 7 bases, and the count of bases not matched to a germline gene is 7. When the CDR3 is completed using the reference TRBV2 and TRBJ1-2 genes on either side, the full variable domain is EPEVTQTPSHQVTQMGQEVILRCVPISNHLYFYWYRQILGQKVEFLVSFYNNEISEKSEIFDDQFSVERPDGSNFTLKIRSTKLEDSAMYFCASRLGQGAGGYTFGSGTRLTVV.